These 30 T cell receptor beta chains came from one sample sequenced in a study of blood T cell repertoires in COVID-19. Sequenced by immunoSEQ multiplex PCR; TCRdb stores in-frame clones only, minus some. There are 150,000 or so clones in the sample; 90% occur only once, and 0.5% to 0.55% lies in the top ten. Sequenced sample: peripheral blood. The receptors here all came from a man between 50 and 59 years old with acute or convalescent COVID-19.

The chain uses TRBV6-5 and TRBJ1-1, with 8 bases identical to TRBD1. CDR1 is MNHEY and CDR2 is SVGAGI in the germline V gene. V dropped 6 bases and J dropped 3; count of bases not matched to a gene: 6. This CDR3 spans 14 amino acids. The DNA of the CDR3 is TGTGCCAGCAGAGACAGGGGACAAGACACTGAAGCTTTCTTT. This gives the protein CASRDRGQDTEAFF.

This sequence joins TRBV2 and TRBJ2-4; 7 bases are a match to TRBD2. In germline, CDR1 is SNHLY, CDR2 FYNNEI. The CDR3 spans 15 residues. V was pared by 3 bases and J by 6 bases, with 8 bases of the junction left unmatched. The CDR3 DNA sequence: TGTGCCAGCAGTGATTCGTCGGGGGGTCGAAACATTCAGTACTTC. Translating it yields CASSDSSGGRNIQYF.

V is TRBV6-5 and J is TRBJ1-1; D call uncertain. Trimming took off 2 bases at V and 6 bases at J, with 10 bases between the two ends. Germline V gene data show CDR1 as MNHEY and CDR2 as SVGAGI. The CDR3 runs to 13 residues. In DNA form, the CDR3 reads TGTGCCAGCAGTTACCGACTAGACGCTGAAGCTTTCTTT. Translation: CASSYRLDAEAFF.

The gene calls are TRBV28 and TRBJ2-5; 7 nucleotides line up with TRBD2. J was trimmed by 3 bases and V by 3 bases; bases with no gene match: 4. The CDR3 spans 14 residues. Germline values: CDR1 MDHEN, CDR2 SYDVKM. CDR3 sequence reads: CASSLGGSEETQYF. CDR3 coding DNA: TGTGCCAGCAGTTTGGGGGGGAGCGAAGAGACCCAGTACTTC. Supplemented by reference TRBV28 and TRBJ2-5, the full variable domain reads DVKVTQSSRYLVKRTGEKVFLECVQDMDHENMFWYRQDPGLGLRLIYFSYDVKMKEKGDIPEGYSVSREKKERFSLILESASTNQTSMYLCASSLGGSEETQYFGPGTRLLVL.

This chain uses TRBV3-1 (or the pseudogene TRBV3-2) with TRBJ2-7, with 9 nucleotides matching TRBD2. Germline loops: CDR1 LGHDT, CDR2 YNNKEL (reference sequence). Trimming at V came to 1 base and at J to 6 bases, leaving 4 bases not matched to a gene. This CDR3 spans 14 amino acids. The CDR3 loop is CASSQAGLAGEQYF. CDR3 coding DNA: TGTGCCAGCAGCCAAGCGGGACTAGCTGGCGAGCAGTACTTC.

The chain joins TRBV6-5 to TRBJ2-7; TRBD2 is a possible D gene (5 bases). This CDR3 has 14 amino acids. Germline V CDR1 and CDR2: MNHEY, SVGAGI. Trimming removed 6 bases at V and 0 bases at J, with 12 bases between. The CDR3 sequence: CASSPYGLSYEQYV. CDR3 DNA sequence: TGTGCCAGCAGCCCATACGGACTCTCCTACGAGCAGTACGTC.

The chain employs TRBV21-1 and TRBJ2-7; TRBD2 is the table's D call, not checked against the DNA. TRBV21-1 is recorded as a pseudogene. This CDR3 region has 15 residues. The CDR3: CASSKVSSGSYEQYF. In DNA form, the CDR3 reads TGTGCCAGCAGCAAAGTTTCTAGCGGCTCCTACGAGCAGTACTTC.

This chain links TRBV27 with TRBJ2-7; 7 bases fit TRBD1. The CDR3 loop spans 16 amino acids. Per germline, CDR1 MNHEY and CDR2 SMNVEV (reference sequence). The J segment lost 6 bases and the V segment lost 4 bases, leaving 15 bases of the junction unmatched. The CDR3, as DNA: TGTGCCAGCAGTTCCCTCTATTTCCGGACAGGATGCGAGCAGTACGTC. Residues: CASSSLYFRTGCEQYV.

The chain has TRBV6-6 and TRBJ2-7, with TRBD1 matching over 8 bases. V lost 6 bases and J lost 1; bases outside the gene matches: 8. In germline, CDR1 is MNHNY, CDR2 SVGAGI (reference sequence). The CDR3 consists of 15 residues. CDR3 DNA sequence: TGTGCCAGCAGATATGGACAGGGACAGTCCTACGAGCAGTACTTC. Amino acid sequence: CASRYGQGQSYEQYF.

This chain connects TRBV5-4 to TRBJ1-2; D is ambiguous. The ends were cut back, 4 bases at V and 4 bases at J, with 20 bases in the middle. CDR3 length: 16 amino acids. The germline V gene encodes CDR1 SGHNT and CDR2 YYREEE (reference sequence). The DNA for the CDR3 is TGTGCCAGCAGCCGGCCCGAGGAGGCGAACGTCTATGGCTACACCTTC. Amino acid sequence: CASSRPEEANVYGYTF. Together with reference TRBV5-4 and TRBJ1-2, the CDR3 gives the full variable domain: ETGVTQSPTHLIKTRGQQVTLRCSSQSGHNTVSWYQQALGQGPQFIFQYYREEENGRGNFPPRFSGLQFPNYSSELNVNALELDDSALYLCASSRPEEANVYGYTFGSGTRLTVV.

This chain connects TRBV11-1 to TRBJ1-1; D unclear. CDR1 SGHAT and CDR2 FQDESV come from the germline V gene (reference sequence). V shed 5 bases and J shed 7 bases, with 17 bases lying between them. CDR3 size: 14 residues. The CDR3 region has the DNA TGTGCCAGCAGCCCCAGGAACACCTGGGTTGAAGCTTTCTTT. Translated: CASSPRNTWVEAFF.

This chain connects TRBV5-3 to TRBJ2-5; TRBD2 matches at 8 bases. TRBV5-3 is assigned to the ORF class and has an uncertain function. V lost 2 bases, J lost 0 bases, and 12 bases stayed unmatched. This CDR3 spans 18 amino acids. The CDR3 here is CARSFRLIAGQYQETQYF. The CDR3 nucleotides read TGTGCCAGAAGCTTCCGATTGATAGCGGGGCAGTACCAAGAGACCCAGTACTTC.

V and J are TRBV4-3 and TRBJ1-6; D not certain. The length of the CDR3 is 12 residues. V lost 6 bases and J 10 bases, leaving 10 bases between the germline ends. Germline CDR1 LGHNA, CDR2 YSLEER. The CDR3 loop is CASRGPGSPLHF. In DNA, the CDR3 is TGCGCCAGCAGAGGACCGGGGTCACCCCTCCACTTT.

This rearrangement joins TRBV6-2 or TRBV6-3 to TRBJ2-5, with a tentative D call TRBD1 (6 bases). Trimming stripped 6 bases from V and 5 bases from J, with 28 bases between. Germline V gene lookup returns CDR1 MNHEY and CDR2 SVGEGT. The CDR3 has 18 amino acids. The CDR3 DNA sequence: TGTGCCAGCAGCCCAGTCGGACAGACAGTGCAGAGGGCGGAGACCCAGTACTTC. Translation gives CASSPVGQTVQRAETQYF.

The chain links TRBV5-6 to TRBJ2-1, with D possibly being TRBD1 (5 bases). V was cut by 0 bases and J by 0 bases, with 10 bases left in between. CDR3 length: 16 amino acids. Germline loops: CDR1 SGHDT, CDR2 YYEEEE. Here the CDR3 reads CASSLEGSSSYNEQFF. For the CDR3, the DNA is TGTGCCAGCAGCTTGGAGGGGTCCAGCTCCTACAATGAGCAGTTCTTC.

The chain combines TRBV7-9 with TRBJ2-2, with D perhaps matching TRBD1 (7 bases). CDR1 SEHNR and CDR2 FQNEAQ come from the germline V gene (reference sequence). The CDR3 consists of 16 residues. Trimming pared 5 bases from V and 3 bases from J, leaving 16 bases between. CDR3 protein: CASSIWRGLDTGELFF. In DNA form, the CDR3 reads TGTGCCAGCAGCATTTGGAGGGGGCTCGACACCGGGGAGCTGTTTTTT.

The chain links TRBV11-2 to TRBJ2-3; D is undetermined. This CDR3 spans 11 amino acids. Germline V gives CDR1 SGHAT, CDR2 FQNNGV. Deletions cut 4 bases from V and 6 bases from J, with 5 bases between. The CDR3 DNA sequence: TGTGCCAGCAGCTCCGCGGATACGCAGTATTTT. Translated, it gives CASSSADTQYF. The full variable domain, in which reference TRBV11-2 and TRBJ2-3 provide the parts outside the CDR3, is EAGVAQSPRYKIIEKRQSVAFWCNPISGHATLYWYQQILGQGPKLLIQFQNNGVVDDSQLPKDRFSAERLKGVDSTLKIQPAKLEDSAVYLCASSSADTQYFGPGTRLTVL.

J is TRBJ2-5 and V is TRBV7-2; 13 nucleotides agree with TRBD2. J lost 3 bases, V lost 1 base, and 2 bases had no gene match. Per germline, CDR1 SGHTA and CDR2 FQGNSA. CDR3 length: 16 amino acids. Written as DNA, the CDR3 is TGTGCCAGCAGCTTAGTTACTAGCGGGGGGGAAGAGACCCAGTACTTC. Its translation is CASSLVTSGGEETQYF. Drawing the rest from reference TRBV7-2 and TRBJ2-5, the complete variable domain is GAGVSQSPSNKVTEKGKDVELRCDPISGHTALYWYRQSLGQGLEFLIYFQGNSAPDKSGLPSDRFSAERTGGSVSTLTIQRTQQEDSAVYLCASSLVTSGGEETQYFGPGTRLLVL.

This chain links TRBV7-6 with TRBJ1-4; D not certain. This CDR3 region has 14 residues. The ends were cut back, 0 bases at V and 7 bases at J, with 9 bases in the middle. Germline CDR1 and CDR2: SGHVS and FNYEAQ. The CDR3 bases are TGTGCCAGCAGCTTAGCCCCTGGAGGTGAAAAACTGTTTTTT. This translates into CASSLAPGGEKLFF.

The chain links TRBV5-4 to TRBJ2-5, with 7 bases identical to TRBD2. The germline V gene has CDR1 SGHNT and CDR2 YYREEE (reference sequence). The ends lost 3 bases at V and 5 bases at J; junction bases unmatched: 4. This CDR3 comprises 13 residues. The CDR3 DNA is TGTGCCAGCAGCTCAGGGAGGGAGGAGACCCAGTACTTC. Its protein product is CASSSGREETQYF. The full variable domain, with the rest looked up from reference TRBV5-4 and TRBJ2-5, is ETGVTQSPTHLIKTRGQQVTLRCSSQSGHNTVSWYQQALGQGPQFIFQYYREEENGRGNFPPRFSGLQFPNYSSELNVNALELDDSALYLCASSSGREETQYFGPGTRLLVL.

The rearrangement links TRBV10-3 to TRBJ1-1, with D possibly matching TRBD1 (5 bases). Trimming took off 10 bases at V and 1 base at J, with 10 bases between the two ends. The CDR3 sequence is 12 residues long. Germline assignment: CDR1 ENHRY and CDR2 SYGVKD. The CDR3 coding sequence is TGTGCCACCGGACAATCGAACACTGAAGCTTTCTTT. Its translation: CATGQSNTEAFF.

V usage is TRBV6-1 and J usage is TRBJ2-7; D is unclear. The germline V gene has CDR1 MNHNS and CDR2 SASEGT. V was cut by 2 bases and J by 3 bases, with 11 bases left in between. The CDR3 is 14 residues long. The CDR3 DNA follows: TGTGCCAGCAGTGAACCCGCCAGACACTACGAGCAGTACTTC. The encoded protein is CASSEPARHYEQYF.

This rearrangement joins TRBV28 to TRBJ1-5, with D possibly being TRBD1 (5 bases). The length of the CDR3 is 12 residues. The V gene lost 5 bases and the J gene lost 5 bases, with 7 bases spanning the gap. Germline assignment: CDR1 MDHEN and CDR2 SYDVKM. The CDR3 bases are TGTGCCAGCAGTCCAGGGTATCAGCCCCAGCATTTT. Its protein is CASSPGYQPQHF.

The chain links TRBV7-8 to TRBJ1-6; D is ambiguous. This CDR3 spans 13 amino acids. V dropped 1 base and J dropped 7 bases, with 5 bases sitting between them. Looked up from germline, CDR1 is SGHVS and CDR2 is FQNEAQ. The CDR3 DNA follows: TGTGCCAGCAGCTTAGAACGGAATTCACCCCTCCACTTT. Translation: CASSLERNSPLHF.

This chain connects TRBV7-8 to TRBJ1-2, with 8 bases lining up with TRBD1. This CDR3 contains 13 residues. V lost 7 bases and J lost 8; bases outside the gene matches: 9. Germline V gives CDR1 SGHVS, CDR2 FQNEAQ. CDR3 nucleotide sequence: TGTGCCAGCACCTCTTGGACAGGGCAGGGCTACACCTTC. Translated, it gives CASTSWTGQGYTF. The complete variable domain, with remaining parts taken from reference TRBV7-8 and TRBJ1-2, reads GAGVSQSPRYKVAKRGQDVALRCDPISGHVSLFWYQQALGQGPEFLTYFQNEAQLDKSGLPSDRFFAERPEGSVSTLKIQRTQQEDSAVYLCASTSWTGQGYTFGSGTRLTVV.

The CDR3 loop is CASSSSLAGDPYEQYF. CDR3 nucleotide sequence: TGTGCCAGCAGCTCTTCTTTAGCGGGAGATCCCTACGAGCAGTACTTC. This sequence joins TRBV5-6 and TRBJ2-7, with 9 positions matching TRBD2. This CDR3 is 16 amino acids long. Germline-derived CDR1 and CDR2 are SGHDT and YYEEEE. Trimming took 3 bases from V and 2 from J; bases not matched to a gene: 9.

The genes are TRBV28 and TRBJ2-2; D is possibly TRBD2 (7 bases). Germline V gene lookup returns CDR1 MDHEN and CDR2 SYDVKM. Trimming cost V 3 bases and J 8 bases, with 19 bases left between them. This CDR3 region has 16 residues. In nucleotides, the CDR3 is TGTGCCAGCAGTTTTGGCGGGGGCGTATCGCCGGGGGAGCTGTTTTTT. This sequence encodes CASSFGGGVSPGELFF.

The J gene is TRBJ2-1, the V gene TRBV9; TRBD2 matches at 8 bases. Germline V gene sequence: CDR1 SGDLS, CDR2 YYNGEE. The CDR3 extends over 17 amino acids. V was clipped by 4 bases and J by 5 bases; unmatched bases: 14. As DNA, the CDR3 is TGTGCCAGCAGCCTCTTAGGTGGCGGGGGGCAAAACAATGAGCAGTTCTTC. As protein: CASSLLGGGGQNNEQFF.

This clone has a handful of counts. The rearrangement uses TRBV27 and TRBJ2-1, with 10 nucleotides matching TRBD2. The CDR3 consists of 16 residues. V trimming: 4 bases; J trimming: 3 bases; junction bases outside the gene matches: 6. CDR1 and CDR2 (germline): MNHEY, SMNVEV (reference sequence). The CDR3 nucleotides are TGTGCCAGCAGTTCCAGCCTAGCGGGAGTCTACAATGAGCAGTTCTTC. It codes for CASSSSLAGVYNEQFF.

The rearrangement links TRBV7-8 to TRBJ1-2; TRBD1 matches 8 bases. The germline gives CDR1 SGHVS, CDR2 FQNEAQ. V was clipped by 4 bases and J by 9 bases; unmatched bases: 7. CDR3 length: 13 amino acids. The CDR3, as DNA: TGTGCCAGCAGCTCGGACAGGGTAGCTAGCTACACCTTC. Protein: CASSSDRVASYTF.